Included here is one T cell receptor (beta chain) sequence, with context. The data stem from a study of CD4 T cells in relation to SARS-CoV-2 and coronaviruses. As for the study in general: Of the patients, 7 to 9 were male, a few female, two Hispanic.

The assay was immunoSEQ multiplex PCR, and TCRdb's table has in-frame clones only and misses some. The sample comprises about 56,000 clones, just over 90% of which are singletons, and 0.3% to 0.45% rests with the top ten. CDR1 is MNHEY and CDR2 is SVGAGI in the germline V gene. J lost 2 bases, V lost 4 bases, and 5 bases had no gene match. This CDR3 is 15 amino acids long. The chain uses TRBV6-5 and TRBJ2-5, with 9 bases fitting TRBD2. Specimen: naive CD4+ T cells from PBMCs. The subset denotes: naive CD4+ T cells isolated by negative enrichment. The clonotype originates from an adult with COVID-19. Here the CDR3 DNA reads TGTGCCAGCAGTTCCAGCGGGAGGACGCAAGAGACCCAGTACTTC. The encoded protein is CASSSSGRTQETQYF.